This T cell receptor (beta chain) was identified during a study of PD-1 blockade in classical Hodgkin lymphoma. Across the whole study: Patients in the cohort were put on intravenous nivolumab, 3 mg/kg every 2 weeks.

General study findings and limits: Repertoire differences lack defined causes, possibly disease activity or prior therapy. It was reported that newly diagnosed patients had less baseline TCR diversity than healthy donors. Complete responders entered with baseline diversity on par with newly diagnosed patients, the results showed.

The CDR3 has 13 amino acids. Looked up from germline, CDR1 is SNHLY and CDR2 is FYNNEI. The V end was cut by 3 bases, the J end by 2 bases, with 4 bases between. Concerning this clone itself: The antigen is undetermined.

Method: immunoSEQ multiplex PCR; TCRdb's copy keeps in-frame clones and lacks some. The table lists around 27,000 clones, almost 85% of them singletons, with approximately 10% in the top ten. Exposure to brentuximab vedotin varied, and each patient had relapsed following autologous stem cell transplantation. The source was peripheral blood mononuclear cells (PBMCs), collected before the second cycle of nivolumab. This TCR was sampled from a human donor with classical Hodgkin lymphoma. This chain uses TRBV2 with TRBJ2-2; D is ambiguous. The CDR3 DNA sequence: TGTGCCAGCAGTGAGGGTAACACCGGGGAGCTGTTTTTT. Translated, it gives CASSEGNTGELFF.